The sample holds a few counts of the clone carrying this T cell receptor (beta chain). What it binds is unknown. Primers: 52 TRBV forward and 13 TRBJ reverse. The protocol was immunoSEQ multiplex PCR, while the TCRdb copy is restricted to in-frame clones and leaves out a portion. The sample contains around 2,100 clones, less than 80% of which appear only once. This record comes from a study of regulatory T cells. This CDR3 comprises 15 residues. Germline V gene data show CDR1 as SEHNR and CDR2 as FQNEAQ (reference sequence). With 6 bases clipped from V and 3 bases from J, the junction kept 8 bases outside the gene matches. Notes on the study in general: Patient repertoires had restricted TRB V-J pairs and skewed V and J usage, most in Tregs.

Patients aged 2 to 39 years had fewer naive and more memory CD4+ and CD8+ T cells. The sequence was collected from a person aged 25-39 years with CD3G deficiency. The sample consisted of CD8+ T cells sorted from blood. The chain employs TRBV7-9 and TRBJ2-5; 9 nucleotides agree with TRBD1. The CDR3 nucleotides are TGTGCCAGCAGTTCCACAGACAGGGGGGAAGAGACCCAGTACTTC. Its protein is CASSSTDRGEETQYF.